The rows below give T cell receptor beta chains drawn from one sample of a study of T cell repertoires in cytomegalovirus infection. TCRdb re-analysed the reads in MiXCR, keeping a single row per CDR3 protein. The sample has more than 500,000 distinct CDR3 sequences, 16% seen once. Input material: CD8+ T cells from PBMCs. These TCRs come from a human donor in good health (CMV status not recorded). Some clones in this sample may be carry-over from other donors' samples. Both conserved end residues are part of each CDR3. D genes are given only for firm matches. A clone size is listed for some rows: how often the clone was seen (once, few, many), or a class if it is expanded.

V	J	size	D	CDR3	DNA
TRBV18	TRBJ2-3	.	TRBD2	CASSPRLAGVGSTDTQYF	TGTGCCAGCTCACCACGGCTAGCGGGAGTCGGAAGCACAGATACGCAGTATTTT
TRBV6-1	TRBJ2-5	many	.	CASSGPRETQYF	TGTGCCAGCAGCGGACCGCGAGAGACCCAGTACTTC
TRBV29-1	TRBJ2-7	few	.	CSVRIADNYEQYF	TGCAGCGTCCGTATAGCGGATAACTACGAGCAGTACTTC
TRBV7-9	TRBJ2-7	many	TRBD1	CASSPSSTGTGGRRASYEQYF	TGTGCCAGCAGCCCCTCCTCTACCGGGACAGGGGGCAGAAGAGCGTCCTACGAGCAGTACTTC
TRBV27	TRBJ1-4	.	.	CASSIDTGREKRFF	TGTGCCAGCAGTATTGACACGGGGAGAGAAAAACGGTTTTTT
TRBV5-6	TRBJ1-5	many	.	CASSLARQNNQPQHF	TGTGCCAGCAGCTTGGCCCGACAGAACAATCAGCCCCAGCATTTT
TRBV7-6	TRBJ1-2	.	.	CASSLGFGQVEGYTF	TGTGCCAGCAGCTTAGGGTTCGGCCAAGTGGAGGGCTACACCTTC
TRBV27	TRBJ1-6	many	.	CASSYRGRNSPLHF	TGTGCCAGCAGTTATAGAGGGCGTAATTCACCCCTCCACTTT
TRBV7-3	TRBJ2-1	many	TRBD2	CASALLAGEGNEQFF	TGTGCCAGCGCTTTATTAGCGGGAGAGGGAAATGAGCAGTTCTTC
TRBV20-1	TRBJ1-2	few	.	CSARTDSYGYTF	TGCAGTGCTAGGACAGACAGCTATGGCTACACCTTC
TRBV11-2	TRBJ2-1	.	.	CASSLDWGAGGEQFF	TGTGCCAGCAGCTTAGATTGGGGGGCTGGGGGTGAGCAGTTCTTC
TRBV10-3	TRBJ2-3	few	.	CAISEIERTGRADTQYF	TGTGCCATCAGTGAAATCGAAAGGACGGGCAGGGCAGATACGCAGTATTTT
TRBV3-1	TRBJ2-7	few	TRBD2	CASSHETSGTYEQYF	TGTGCCAGCAGCCACGAGACTAGCGGGACTTACGAGCAGTACTTC
TRBV19	TRBJ2-1	few	TRBD2	CASSIKSGGHYNEQFF	TGTGCCAGTAGTATAAAAAGCGGGGGCCATTACAATGAGCAGTTCTTC
TRBV7-2	TRBJ1-3	many	.	CASSPQSEGAGNTIYF	TGTGCCAGCAGCCCCCAGAGCGAAGGGGCAGGAAACACCATATATTTT
TRBV20-1	TRBJ2-1	few	.	CSAIVLAANEQFF	TGCAGTGCTATTGTACTAGCTGCCAATGAGCAGTTCTTC
TRBV20-1	TRBJ2-7	.	TRBD2	CSARGTSDSYEQYF	TGCAGTGCTAGAGGGACTAGCGACTCCTACGAGCAGTACTTC
TRBV7-7	TRBJ2-1	.	.	CASSLEPGNPFNEQFF	TGTGCCAGCAGCTTAGAGCCAGGGAACCCATTCAATGAGCAGTTCTTC
TRBV27	TRBJ2-1	few	TRBD1	CASSSNRGVYNEQFF	TGTGCCAGCAGTTCAAACAGGGGAGTGTACAATGAGCAGTTCTTC
TRBV4-1	TRBJ1-5	many	.	CASSQFTQNQPQHF	TGCGCCAGCAGCCAATTCACGCAGAATCAGCCCCAGCATTTT
TRBV20-1	TRBJ2-1	few	.	CSARERGRRNEQFF	TGCAGTGCTAGAGAGCGCGGCCGGAGGAATGAGCAGTTCTTC
TRBV12-5	TRBJ1-5	many	.	CASGFWDGNQPQHF	TGTGCTAGTGGTTTCTGGGACGGGAATCAGCCCCAGCATTTT
TRBV27	TRBJ2-2	many	.	CASSWPGRTGELFF	TGTGCCAGCAGTTGGCCAGGGAGGACCGGGGAGCTGTTTTTT
TRBV11-2	TRBJ2-1	many	TRBD2	CASSLGTSGSPSSYNEQFF	TGTGCCAGCAGCTTAGGGACTAGCGGGAGCCCGAGCTCCTACAATGAGCAGTTCTTC
TRBV12-3/TRBV12-4	TRBJ1-5	many	.	CASSHRIEYQPQHF	TGTGCCAGCAGCCATCGGATAGAATATCAGCCCCAGCATTTT
TRBV4-1	TRBJ2-3	many	.	CASSHPQRSTDTQYF	TGCGCCAGCAGCCACCCCCAGCGGAGCACAGATACGCAGTATTTT
TRBV11-2	TRBJ2-3	many	TRBD2	CASSSLAGTSTDTQYF	TGTGCCAGCAGCTCCCTAGCGGGGACTAGCACAGATACGCAGTATTTT
TRBV12-3/TRBV12-4	TRBJ2-5	many	TRBD1	CASSLALGIGQVSIGETQYF	TGTGCCAGCAGTTTAGCGCTGGGTATAGGACAGGTCTCAATAGGGGAGACCCAGTACTTC
TRBV27	TRBJ1-2	.	.	CASSLSGGRNGYTF	TGTGCCAGCAGTTTATCAGGAGGGAGGAATGGCTACACCTTC
TRBV30	TRBJ2-7	few	.	CAWSPGHRSSYEQYF	TGTGCCTGGAGTCCCGGACACAGGAGCTCCTACGAGCAGTACTTC
TRBV7-9	TRBJ2-2	many	.	CASRPSGMGTGELFF	TGTGCCAGCCGCCCCTCGGGGATGGGTACCGGGGAGCTGTTTTTT
TRBV20-1	TRBJ2-7	.	.	CSATGRMAYEQYF	TGCAGTGCTACCGGGAGAATGGCCTACGAGCAGTACTTC
TRBV5-1	TRBJ2-7	few	.	CASSLSWTYEQYF	TGCGCCAGCAGCTTGTCTTGGACCTACGAGCAGTACTTC
TRBV12-5	TRBJ1-1	many	.	CASGLVIRAVRGDTEAFF	TGTGCTAGTGGTTTGGTAATAAGGGCAGTGAGGGGGGACACTGAAGCTTTCTTT
TRBV10-3	TRBJ2-2	many	TRBD2	CATSGGTSGYTGELFF	TGTGCCACCTCTGGTGGGACTAGCGGATACACCGGGGAGCTGTTTTTT